The 19 T cell receptor beta chains in this list originate from one sample, sequenced in a study of blood T cell repertoires in COVID-19. The table came from immunoSEQ multiplex PCR; TCRdb's copy has only in-frame clones and leaves some out. The sample shows 34,000 or so clones, about nine tenths of them seen only once. The sequencing sample was made of peripheral blood. All receptors derive from a man between 45 and 60 years old with active or convalescent COVID-19.

This chain uses TRBV6-4 with TRBJ2-1; TRBD2 matches at 8 bases. Looked up from germline, CDR1 is MRHNA and CDR2 is SNTAGT. This CDR3 is 15 amino acids long. Unmatched junction bases numbered 7, after V lost 3 bases and J lost 6 bases. The DNA for the CDR3 is TGTGCCAGCAGTGAGAGCGGGAGTGAAAGCAATGAGCAGTTCTTC. It codes for CASSESGSESNEQFF.

This chain uses TRBV5-4 with TRBJ2-1; 7 bases fit TRBD2. This CDR3 contains 17 residues. Germline lookup yields CDR1 SGHNT and CDR2 YYREEE (reference sequence). J was trimmed by 6 bases and V by 1 base; bases with no gene match: 13. The chain's CDR3 is CASSLYVGTGGTNEQFF. CDR3 nucleotide sequence: TGTGCCAGCAGCTTGTACGTAGGAACGGGAGGTACCAATGAGCAGTTCTTC. Full variable domain (rest looked up from reference TRBV5-4 and TRBJ2-1): ETGVTQSPTHLIKTRGQQVTLRCSSQSGHNTVSWYQQALGQGPQFIFQYYREEENGRGNFPPRFSGLQFPNYSSELNVNALELDDSALYLCASSLYVGTGGTNEQFFGPGTRLTVL.

This rearrangement joins TRBV28 to TRBJ2-7; possibly TRBD2 for D (6 bases). Germline V CDR1 and CDR2: MDHEN, SYDVKM. The V end lost 6 bases, the J end lost 2 bases, and 20 bases lay between the germline ends. The CDR3 covers 16 residues. CDR3 coding DNA: TGTGCCAGCAGGGGTGGTGGAGGGGTCTTTACCTACGAGCAGTACTTC. Its protein is CASRGGGGVFTYEQYF.

The CDR3 DNA is TGCGCCAGCAGCCAAACGAGGACACAAAACTATGGCTACACCTTC. It translates to CASSQTRTQNYGYTF. This chain connects TRBV4-3 to TRBJ1-2; the D gene is possibly TRBD1 (5 bases). The CDR3 is 15 amino acids. Trimming removed 2 bases at V and 2 bases at J, with 12 bases between. Looked up from germline, CDR1 is LGHNA and CDR2 is YSLEER.

The chain has TRBV6-6 and TRBJ1-5; 7 bases fit TRBD1. CDR1 is MNHNY and CDR2 is SVGAGI in the germline V gene (reference sequence). The CDR3 has 17 amino acids. V shed 5 bases, J shed 1 base, and the junction held 11 bases outside the gene matches. This CDR3 reads CASSLPKGQFSNQPQHF. The CDR3 DNA follows: TGTGCCAGCAGTCTTCCGAAGGGACAGTTCAGCAATCAGCCCCAGCATTTT.

The V and J genes are TRBV2 and TRBJ2-7; TRBD2 might be the D (7 bases). CDR3 size: 13 residues. V gave up 2 bases and J gave up 6 bases, with 11 bases separating them. Germline V CDR1 and CDR2: SNHLY, FYNNEI. This chain's CDR3 is CASSEWAGAEQYF. DNA for the CDR3: TGTGCCAGCAGTGAATGGGCGGGGGCCGAGCAGTACTTC.

The J gene is TRBJ1-6, the V gene TRBV27; a weak D match, TRBD1 (6 bases). The CDR3 covers 18 residues. V lost 2 bases to trimming and J lost 4 bases, with 18 bases between them. CDR1 is MNHEY, CDR2 SMNVEV, per germline (reference sequence). Here the CDR3 reads CASSLRPNKGGYNSPLHF. Written as DNA, the CDR3 is TGTGCCAGCAGTTTACGTCCCAACAAAGGGGGATATAATTCACCCCTCCACTTT.

The rearrangement joins TRBV9 to TRBJ1-2, with D perhaps matching TRBD1 (6 bases). Germline loops: CDR1 SGDLS, CDR2 YYNGEE. V was clipped by 3 bases and J by 0 bases, with 15 bases between them. The CDR3 loop spans 16 amino acids. The CDR3 nucleotides read TGTGCCAGCAGCGAATCCGGGACAACTGCTAACTATGGCTACACCTTC. Amino acid sequence: CASSESGTTANYGYTF.

A single count supports this clone. The chain has TRBV29-1 and TRBJ2-7; 7 bases map to TRBD2. Germline CDR1 is SQVTM and CDR2 is ANQGSEA. This CDR3 comprises 16 residues. V lost 5 bases and J lost 1; bases outside the gene matches: 14. Written as DNA, the CDR3 is TGCAGCGTTCACGCGGGCCTTGCGGGAGTGTCCTACGAGCAGTACTTC. It yields the protein CSVHAGLAGVSYEQYF.

The V and J genes are TRBV4-2 and TRBJ2-3, with TRBD2 identical over 12 bases. CDR1 is LGHNA, CDR2 YNFKEQ, per germline. This CDR3 has 19 amino acids. Trimming removed 0 bases from V and 1 base from J; junction bases left unmatched: 8. The CDR3 nucleotides read TGTGCCAGCAGCCAAGATACTAGACTAGCGGGAGATGGCACAGATACGCAGTATTTT. Its protein is CASSQDTRLAGDGTDTQYF.

This rearrangement joins TRBV21-1 to TRBJ2-4; the table gives TRBD1 as D, unverified against the DNA. TRBV21-1 is listed as a pseudogene. The CDR3 is 17 amino acids. The CDR3 DNA reads TGTGCCAGCAGCAACGACCGGGACAGCTCTTCCAAAAACATTCAGTACTTC. Translated: CASSNDRDSSSKNIQYF.

J is TRBJ2-3 and V is TRBV27, with 16 bases identical to TRBD2. Unmatched junction bases numbered 2, after V lost 2 bases and J lost 0 bases. Germline V gives CDR1 MNHEY, CDR2 SMNVEV (reference sequence). CDR3 length: 18 amino acids. This CDR3 reads CASSLAGLAGGSTDTQYF. CDR3 nucleotides: TGTGCCAGCAGTTTAGCGGGACTAGCGGGAGGGAGCACAGATACGCAGTATTTT.

This chain connects TRBV9 to TRBJ2-7, with 9 bases that match TRBD1. Unmatched junction bases numbered 6, after V lost 0 bases and J lost 5 bases. The CDR3 contains 15 residues. Germline CDR1 reads SGDLS; CDR2 reads YYNGEE. The CDR3 is CASSVGPGQGHEQYF. In DNA form, the CDR3 reads TGTGCCAGCAGCGTAGGACCGGGACAGGGCCACGAGCAGTACTTC.

This chain joins TRBV7-2 and TRBJ1-5; D unresolved. The germline V gene encodes CDR1 SGHTA and CDR2 FQGNSA. The V and J ends lost 0 bases and 3 bases respectively, with 6 bases between them. This CDR3 is built from 14 residues. CDR3 sequence reads: CASSLASFNQPQHF. In nucleotides, the CDR3 is TGTGCCAGCAGCTTAGCCAGTTTCAATCAGCCCCAGCATTTT.

CDR3 nucleotides: TGTGCCAGCAGCCCCGAGGGTCCGAGCTCCTACGAGCAGTACTTC. Its translation: CASSPEGPSSYEQYF. The rearrangement uses TRBV28 and TRBJ2-7; TRBD2 might be the D (5 bases). Germline V gene sequence: CDR1 MDHEN, CDR2 SYDVKM. The V and J ends lost 6 bases and 0 bases respectively, with 15 bases between them. CDR3 size: 15 residues. The variable domain in full, with the rest retrieved from reference TRBV28 and TRBJ2-7, is DVKVTQSSRYLVKRTGEKVFLECVQDMDHENMFWYRQDPGLGLRLIYFSYDVKMKEKGDIPEGYSVSREKKERFSLILESASTNQTSMYLCASSPEGPSSYEQYFGPGTRLTVT.

The chain uses TRBV6-2 or TRBV6-3 and TRBJ2-3, with 7 bases identical to TRBD2. CDR3 length: 16 residues. J gave up 2 bases and V 0 bases, and 5 bases lay outside the gene matches. Germline V lookup: CDR1 MNHEY, CDR2 SVGEGT. DNA of the CDR3: TGTGCCAGCAGTTACTCGCTCGGGACTAACACAGATACGCAGTATTTT. As protein: CASSYSLGTNTDTQYF.

The CDR3: CASSSRDRAYGEAFF. CDR3 nucleotides: TGTGCCAGCTCATCCCGGGACAGGGCTTATGGTGAAGCTTTCTTT. The V and J genes are TRBV28 and TRBJ1-1, with 9 bases fitting TRBD1. The CDR3 is 15 amino acids. CDR1 MDHEN and CDR2 SYDVKM come from the germline V gene. The ends lost 8 bases at V and 7 bases at J; junction bases unmatched: 14.

Here the CDR3 DNA reads TGTGCCAGCAGCTTACCCACTAGCGACTACGAGCAGTACTTC. Amino acids: CASSLPTSDYEQYF. V and J are TRBV7-9 and TRBJ2-7; 7 positions agree with TRBD2. This CDR3 spans 14 amino acids. J gave up 3 bases and V 2 bases, and 4 bases lay outside the gene matches. Germline lookup yields CDR1 SEHNR and CDR2 FQNEAQ (reference sequence).

The rearrangement joins TRBV5-4 to TRBJ1-2; 8 positions match TRBD1. V shed 2 bases and J 7 bases; nucleotides not matched to a gene: 10. CDR1 is SGHNT, CDR2 YYREEE, per germline (reference sequence). CDR3 size: 15 residues. The CDR3 DNA follows: TGTGCCAGCAGCTTCAAGTTGACAGGGGCGTCTGGCTACACCTTC. Translation: CASSFKLTGASGYTF.